Shown below are 26 T cell receptor beta chains from a single sample sequenced in a study of T cell changes during pregnancy in multiple sclerosis. The data were produced by immunoSEQ multiplex PCR, yet TCRdb's version contains in-frame clones alone and is incomplete. The table includes approximately 10,000 clones, more than 80% detected once. The specimen was CD8+ T cells from peripheral blood mononuclear cells, collected after pregnancy. These receptor sequences come from a female donor in good health, enrolled as a control in a pregnancy study.

This clone was seen more than once but under ten times. The rearrangement joins TRBV9 to TRBJ1-1, with D maybe TRBD1 (6 bases). The CDR3 sequence is 18 residues long. Germline-derived CDR1 and CDR2 are SGDLS and YYNGEE. Deletions cut 3 bases from V and 0 bases from J, with 21 bases between. CDR3 nucleotides: TGTGCCAGCAGCGGGGACCCTCGGTGGGGGACACTGAACACTGAAGCTTTCTTT. Translation: CASSGDPRWGTLNTEAFF.

CDR3 in amino acids: CASSDGRINFREQYF. CDR3 bases: TGTGCCAGCAGTGACGGCAGGATCAATTTTCGGGAGCAGTACTTC. The rearrangement joins TRBV6-4 to TRBJ2-7; D call uncertain. The CDR3 consists of 15 residues. Trimming pared 2 bases from V and 7 bases from J, leaving 18 bases between. Germline V CDR1 and CDR2: MRHNA, SNTAGT.

The chain combines TRBV5-1 with TRBJ1-1; D perhaps matches TRBD1 (5 bases). CDR3 length: 11 amino acids. Per germline, CDR1 SGHRS and CDR2 YFSETQ. The V and J ends lost 4 bases and 10 bases respectively, with 11 bases between them. CDR3 coding DNA: TGCGCCAGCAGCCGAGGGAGGGGAGCTTTCTTT. Translated: CASSRGRGAFF.

The genes are TRBV7-9 and TRBJ2-7, with D hard to call. The germline V gene has CDR1 SEHNR and CDR2 FQNEAQ (reference sequence). CDR3 length: 13 amino acids. Between the trimmed V and J ends, which lost 8 bases and 0 bases, there was a span of 11 bases. The CDR3, as DNA: TGTGCCAGCGCGCCCGCTGCCTCCTACGAGCAGTACTTC. This codes for CASAPAASYEQYF.

The chain recombines TRBV30 with TRBJ1-5; D unresolved. From germline, CDR1 is GTSNPN and CDR2 SVGIG (reference sequence). V was trimmed by 2 bases and J by 3 bases, leaving 20 bases between them. This CDR3 spans 17 amino acids. The DNA for the CDR3 is TGTGCCTGGAGTCCCCCTCTCGGGGTAACTATCAATCAGCCCCAGCATTTT. Amino acids: CAWSPPLGVTINQPQHF.

The chain combines TRBV7-9 with TRBJ2-7; unclear D gene. Germline V lookup: CDR1 SEHNR, CDR2 FQNEAQ (reference sequence). CDR3 length: 12 residues. Between the trimmed V and J ends, which lost 3 bases and 2 bases, there was a span of 5 bases. CDR3 sequence: CASSLAPYEQYF. CDR3 in DNA: TGTGCCAGCAGCTTGGCTCCCTACGAGCAGTACTTC.

This chain connects TRBV7-9 to TRBJ1-5; no firm D call. The CDR3 contains 12 residues. The V end was cut by 1 base, the J end by 6 bases, with 4 bases between. Germline values: CDR1 SEHNR, CDR2 FQNEAQ (reference sequence). DNA of the CDR3: TGTGCCAGCAGCTTAGGAGGTCAGCCCCAGCATTTT. Encoded protein: CASSLGGQPQHF.

A few counts support this clone. This chain connects TRBV4-3 to TRBJ2-1; 7 bases match TRBD2. Germline assignment: CDR1 LGHNA and CDR2 YSLEER. This CDR3 is built from 17 residues. J gave up 7 bases and V 0 bases, and 12 bases lay outside the gene matches. Written as DNA, the CDR3 is TGCGCCAGCAGCCAAGAGGGAAGAAGACTAGCTACAAATGAGCAGTTCTTC. It specifies CASSQEGRRLATNEQFF.

This clone occurred once. The chain links TRBV4-1 to TRBJ2-7; no clear D. This CDR3 spans 14 amino acids. The ends were cut back, 1 base at V and 1 base at J, with 8 bases in the middle. CDR1 is MGHRA, CDR2 YSYEKL, per germline. The CDR3 region has the DNA TGCGCCAGCAGCCAAGTGGTACAGTCCTACGAGCAGTACTTC. This sequence encodes CASSQVVQSYEQYF.

The chain joins TRBV5-1 to TRBJ2-7; 10 nucleotides match TRBD2. Germline V gene sequence: CDR1 SGHRS, CDR2 YFSETQ. After removal of 4 bases from V and 3 bases from J, the junction contained 22 bases not matched to a gene. The CDR3 loop spans 20 amino acids. CDR3 DNA sequence: TGCGCCAGCAGCACCGGGCTCTCGATCCTAGCGGGGGCACCTTACTACGAGCAGTACTTC. Its translation: CASSTGLSILAGAPYYEQYF.

The chain has TRBV6-1 and TRBJ2-1, with D uncertain. Trimming pared 4 bases from V and 7 bases from J, leaving 8 bases between. The CDR3 consists of 12 residues. The germline V gene encodes CDR1 MNHNS and CDR2 SASEGT. The CDR3 nucleotides read TGTGCCAGCAGTGTGTCGGTTAATGAGCAGTTCTTC. Protein product: CASSVSVNEQFF.

The chain combines TRBV7-9 with TRBJ2-3; the match to TRBD2 covers 11 bases. The CDR3 runs 16 residues. Germline V lookup: CDR1 SEHNR, CDR2 FQNEAQ (reference sequence). V shed 5 bases, J shed 3 bases, and the junction held 7 bases outside the gene matches. CDR3 nucleotide sequence: TGTGCCAGCAGCCCCTTAGCGGGAGGGCTAACAGATACGCAGTATTTT. Translation: CASSPLAGGLTDTQYF. Variable domain in full (rest from reference TRBV7-9 and TRBJ2-3): DTGVSQNPRHKITKRGQNVTFRCDPISEHNRLYWYRQTLGQGPEFLTYFQNEAQLEKSRLLSDRFSAERPKGSFSTLEIQRTEQGDSAMYLCASSPLAGGLTDTQYFGPGTRLTVL.

This clone was counted once. The chain is built from TRBV7-6 and TRBJ2-7; TRBD2 matches at 14 bases. Trimming at V came to 5 bases and at J to 3 bases, leaving 3 bases not matched to a gene. The CDR3 is 15 residues long. In germline, CDR1 is SGHVS, CDR2 FNYEAQ. The CDR3 nucleotides read TGTGCCAGCAGCCCCGGGACTAGCGGGGGCTACGAGCAGTACTTC. This gives the protein CASSPGTSGGYEQYF.

By proportion, this clone is medium-sized (0.01 to 0.1%). The chain joins TRBV6-4 to TRBJ2-3; 7 bases are a match to TRBD2. Germline CDR1 is MRHNA and CDR2 is SNTAGT. The CDR3 sequence is 15 residues long. V shed 3 bases and J 0 bases; nucleotides not matched to a gene: 3. CDR3 residues: CASSENSGSTDTQYF. CDR3 in DNA: TGTGCCAGCAGTGAAAATAGCGGGAGCACAGATACGCAGTATTTT.

The rearrangement links TRBV5-6 to TRBJ2-5; 11 nucleotides line up with TRBD2. Near its end, the DNA agrees better with TRBJ2-7, so the J call may be wrong. The CDR3 has 15 residues. CDR1 SGHDT and CDR2 YYEEEE come from the germline V gene. As DNA, the CDR3 is TGTGCCAGCAGCTTGACTAGCGGGAGAGTAAACGAGCAGTACTTC. This codes for CASSLTSGRVNEQYF.

The gene calls are TRBV25-1 and TRBJ2-7; 9 nucleotides agree with TRBD1. The V segment lost 4 bases and the J segment 1 base; nucleotides outside the gene matches: 2. The CDR3 length is 14 residues. CDR1 and CDR2 (germline): MGHDK, SYGVNS. CDR3 residues: CASSAGTGSYEQYF. CDR3 DNA: TGTGCCAGCAGTGCGGGGACAGGGTCCTACGAGCAGTACTTC.

The chain employs TRBV2 and TRBJ2-5; 7 nucleotides line up with TRBD2. Germline V lookup: CDR1 SNHLY, CDR2 FYNNEI. This CDR3 has 14 amino acids. V lost 2 bases and J lost 4; bases outside the gene matches: 4. CDR3 loop: CASSELGGRETQYF. The CDR3 nucleotides read TGTGCCAGCAGTGAATTGGGAGGGCGAGAGACCCAGTACTTC.

This sequence joins TRBV11-2 and TRBJ2-1; D remains ambiguous. Germline lookup yields CDR1 SGHAT and CDR2 FQNNGV. CDR3 length equals 12 residues. Trimming took 5 bases from V and 5 from J, leaving 7 bases between them. For the CDR3, the DNA is TGTGCCAGCAGCCGTCAGGACAATGAGCAGTTCTTC. This translates into CASSRQDNEQFF.

The chain combines TRBV30 with TRBJ2-3, with D possibly TRBD2 on 5 matching bases. V dropped 4 bases and J dropped 6 bases, with 23 bases sitting between them. CDR1 and CDR2 from the germline V gene are GTSNPN and SVGIG (reference sequence). This CDR3 is 16 amino acids long. CDR3 in amino acids: CAWKKLRQESGDTQYF. As DNA, the CDR3 is TGTGCCTGGAAAAAGCTAAGGCAGGAGAGCGGCGATACGCAGTATTTT.

This chain connects TRBV7-3 to TRBJ2-2; D unresolved. V gave up 3 bases and J gave up 6 bases, with 8 bases separating them. This CDR3 spans 13 amino acids. The germline CDR1 and CDR2 sequences are SGHTA and FQGTGA. The CDR3 loop is CASSFILPGELFF. In DNA form, the CDR3 reads TGTGCCAGCAGCTTTATCCTTCCCGGGGAGCTGTTTTTT.

The CDR3 coding sequence is TGTGCCAGCAGTGAATGGGACATTTGGACTGAAGCTTTCTTT. It is translated as CASSEWDIWTEAFF. The rearrangement uses TRBV25-1 and TRBJ1-1, with a possible D match to TRBD1 (6 bases). The germline gives CDR1 MGHDK, CDR2 SYGVNS. The CDR3 runs to 14 residues. Between the trimmed V and J ends, which lost 1 base and 5 bases, there was a span of 11 bases.

The chain couples TRBV4-1 to TRBJ1-5, with a possible D match to TRBD1 (6 bases). Trimming left V 1 base short and J 3 bases short, with 10 bases between. CDR3 size: 15 residues. Germline CDR1 MGHRA, CDR2 YSYEKL. The CDR3 DNA sequence: TGCGCCAGCAGCCAAGTTCAGGGGAACAATCAGCCCCAGCATTTT. It yields the protein CASSQVQGNNQPQHF.

The rearrangement links TRBV18 to TRBJ1-1; D might be TRBD1 (5 bases). Trimming cost V 5 bases and J 7 bases, with 17 bases left between them. The CDR3 loop spans 14 amino acids. Germline values: CDR1 KGHSH, CDR2 LQKENI. The chain's CDR3 is CASSAIPGPDEAFF. The DNA of the CDR3 is TGTGCCAGCTCAGCAATCCCAGGGCCGGATGAAGCTTTCTTT.

The V and J genes are TRBV15 and TRBJ2-7; 8 bases are a match to TRBD1. The ends lost 3 bases at V and 3 bases at J; junction bases unmatched: 4. Germline assignment: CDR1 LNHNV and CDR2 YYDKDF (reference sequence). CDR3 length: 14 amino acids. The CDR3 is CATSSNRGSYEQYF. The CDR3 DNA is TGTGCCACCAGCAGTAACAGGGGGAGCTACGAGCAGTACTTC.

The chain recombines TRBV7-2 with TRBJ2-7; 7 bases fit TRBD2. Germline V CDR1 and CDR2: SGHTA, FQGNSA. Losses at the gene ends were 4 bases for V and 3 bases for J; bases not matched to a gene: 9. This CDR3 comprises 15 residues. The CDR3 nucleotides are TGTGCCAGCAGCTCCCCCCCCGGACTAGACTACGAGCAGTACTTC. It yields the protein CASSSPPGLDYEQYF.

The genes are TRBV27 and TRBJ2-5; 8 nucleotides agree with TRBD2. The length of the CDR3 is 16 residues. Germline CDR1 and CDR2: MNHEY and SMNVEV (reference sequence). Germline trimming cut 1 base from V and 1 base from J; bases unmatched to any gene: 5. The CDR3 is CASSLLPGGGQETQYF. The CDR3 bases are TGTGCCAGCAGTTTATTGCCGGGAGGGGGCCAAGAGACCCAGTACTTC.